Presented here are 26 T cell receptor beta chains from one specimen sequenced in a study of shared clonotypes between healthy human individuals (dated by TCRdb to 2020 to 2022). The receptor library was made with the immunoSEQ multiplex PCR assay. TCRdb took over this immuneACCESS table, retaining in-frame rearrangements with V and J assigned. Such tables are incomplete; in checked studies, under half of the missing clones stem from an unresolved V gene, and the remainder is unexplained. The sample records some 2.1 million clones, around 96% of which are singletons. Roughly 1% of the sample comes from the top ten. For the CD8 naive samples, CD45RO-negative cells were positively selected for CCR7, yielding a CD45RA+CCR7+ population from which TemRA cells were excluded. The sequenced material came from naive CD8+ T cells sorted from blood. The cell subset or site label corresponds to: CD45RA+CCR7+. The receptors come from a man younger than 35 in good health.

The genes are TRBV29-1 and TRBJ2-5; 7 positions match TRBD2. This CDR3 spans 12 amino acids. CDR1 SQVTM and CDR2 ANQGSEA come from the germline V gene. The junction had 2 bases not matched to a gene; V was cut back by 2 bases and J by 5 bases. CDR3: CSVELGGETQYF. The CDR3 DNA reads TGCAGCGTTGAATTGGGAGGGGAGACCCAGTACTTC.

The V call is TRBV27, the J call TRBJ1-5; no definite D call. The germline CDR1 and CDR2 sequences are MNHEY and SMNVEV (reference sequence). The V end lost 8 bases, the J end lost 0 bases, and 11 bases lay between the germline ends. CDR3 size: 14 residues. CDR3 bases: TGTGCCAGCGGTCGGAAAGATAGCAATCAGCCCCAGCATTTT. It specifies CASGRKDSNQPQHF.

The chain joins TRBV4-1 to TRBJ2-5, with 9 bases identical to TRBD1. Trimming at V came to 4 bases and at J to 4 bases, leaving 7 bases not matched to a gene. This CDR3 has 15 amino acids. The V gene's germline CDR1 is MGHRA and CDR2 YSYEKL. CDR3 in DNA: TGCGCCAGCAGCCCGATTGGGACAGGGCTAGAGACCCAGTACTTC. This sequence encodes CASSPIGTGLETQYF.

V gene TRBV7-8 combines with J gene TRBJ2-7; D unclear. The ends were cut back, 5 bases at V and 6 bases at J, with 17 bases in the middle. CDR1 and CDR2 (germline): SGHVS, FQNEAQ. This CDR3 spans 14 amino acids. In DNA form, the CDR3 reads TGTGCCAGCAGCCCCCTCGGACCGGCCCCCGAGCAGTACTTC. Translating it yields CASSPLGPAPEQYF.

This sequence joins TRBV7-9 and TRBJ2-7, with 7 bases aligning to TRBD2. The germline gives CDR1 SEHNR, CDR2 FQNEAQ (reference sequence). The CDR3 is 15 amino acids. The V segment lost 5 bases and the J segment 5 bases; nucleotides outside the gene matches: 12. CDR3 sequence reads: CASSPSTGGSDEQYF. CDR3 sequence (DNA): TGTGCCAGCAGCCCCAGCACTGGCGGGAGCGACGAGCAGTACTTC.

The DNA of the CDR3 is TGTGCCAGCAGCGGAAGGACAGGACCTGAAGCTTTCTTT. Its protein product is CASSGRTGPEAFF. J is TRBJ1-1 and V is TRBV9, with 7 bases lining up with TRBD1. The junction had 5 bases not matched to a gene; V was cut back by 3 bases and J by 6 bases. The germline V gene has CDR1 SGDLS and CDR2 YYNGEE. This CDR3 has 13 residues.

The count of this clone is one. Other DNA variants within this sample encode the same CDR3. The chain combines TRBV11-3 with TRBJ2-2; TRBD1 might be the D (6 bases). CDR1 SGHNT and CDR2 YENEEA come from the germline V gene. V was trimmed by 3 bases and J by 6 bases, leaving 8 bases between them. The CDR3 is made up of 13 amino acids. CDR3 bases: TGTGCCAGCAGCTTGCCAGGGGCCGGGGAGCTGTTTTTT. This encodes CASSLPGAGELFF. The whole variable domain, filled in from reference TRBV11-3 and TRBJ2-2, reads EAGVVQSPRYKIIEKKQPVAFWCNPISGHNTLYWYLQNLGQGPELLIRYENEEAVDDSQLPKDRFSAERLKGVDSTLKIQPAELGDSAVYLCASSLPGAGELFFGEGSRLTVL.

This clone has only one observation. V is TRBV7-8 and J is TRBJ2-1; 8 positions match TRBD1. The J segment lost 14 bases and the V segment lost 1 base, leaving 7 bases of the junction unmatched. The CDR3 is made up of 13 amino acids. CDR1 and CDR2 (germline): SGHVS, FQNEAQ. The CDR3 DNA is TGTGCCAGCAGCTTAGATGCAGGGGGCTGGGAGTTCTTC. As protein: CASSLDAGGWEFF.

The V and J genes are TRBV9 and TRBJ2-3, with 8 nucleotides matching TRBD2. CDR1 and CDR2 (germline): SGDLS, YYNGEE. CDR3 length equals 15 residues. V lost 4 bases to trimming and J lost 5 bases; unmatched junction nucleotides: 9. CDR3: CASSPTGLVGDTQYF. CDR3 coding DNA: TGTGCCAGCAGCCCCACGGGACTAGTAGGAGATACGCAGTATTTT.

The rearrangement joins TRBV9 to TRBJ1-4, with 7 bases fitting TRBD1. The J segment lost 6 bases and the V segment lost 3 bases, leaving 11 bases of the junction unmatched. Germline V lookup: CDR1 SGDLS, CDR2 YYNGEE. The CDR3 totals 16 residues. DNA of the CDR3: TGTGCCAGCAGCGCCCAAATACAGGGGACGGATGAAAAACTGTTTTTT. Translation gives CASSAQIQGTDEKLFF.

This clone showed up just a few times. This chain's CDR3 is CASTSAGEQYF. As DNA, the CDR3 is TGTGCCAGCACCTCGGCGGGTGAGCAGTACTTC. V and J are TRBV25-1 and TRBJ2-7; the D gene is possibly TRBD2 (5 bases). Germline CDR1 and CDR2: MGHDK and SYGVNS. V was trimmed by 7 bases and J by 7 bases, leaving 11 bases between them. The CDR3 contains 11 residues.

Of note for this clone: The sample contains more than one DNA sequence encoding this CDR3. V gene TRBV7-9 combines with J gene TRBJ2-5; 10 bases align to TRBD2. The V gene's germline CDR1 is SEHNR and CDR2 FQNEAQ (reference sequence). The trim removed 6 bases at V and 2 bases at J, leaving 6 bases unmatched. The CDR3 covers 15 residues. CDR3 sequence: CASSSGLAVQETQYF. As DNA, the CDR3 is TGTGCCAGCAGTTCTGGACTAGCGGTGCAAGAGACCCAGTACTTC.

This clone was observed a single time. The genes are TRBV7-6 and TRBJ1-5, with a tentative D call TRBD1 (6 bases). This CDR3 is built from 16 residues. Germline loops: CDR1 SGHVS, CDR2 FNYEAQ. The ends were cut back, 1 base at V and 1 base at J, with 11 bases in the middle. In nucleotides, the CDR3 is TGTGCCAGCAGCTTAGGCCCGGGACAAAGCAATCAGCCCCAGCATTTT. It codes for CASSLGPGQSNQPQHF.

The chain combines TRBV19 with TRBJ2-2; a possible D gene is TRBD2 (5 bases). The V end lost 8 bases, the J end lost 1 base, and 8 bases lay between the germline ends. The CDR3 consists of 13 residues. Germline V CDR1 and CDR2: LNHDA, SQIVND (reference sequence). Here the CDR3 DNA reads TGTGCCAGTTTCGGGGTGAACACCGGGGAGCTGTTTTTT. It is translated as CASFGVNTGELFF.

The V call is TRBV15, the J call TRBJ1-1, with D unresolved. V lost 0 bases to trimming and J lost 3 bases, with 8 bases between them. The CDR3 totals 14 residues. From germline, CDR1 is LNHNV and CDR2 YYDKDF (reference sequence). The CDR3: CATSRDDEDTEAFF. The CDR3 nucleotides are TGTGCCACCAGCAGAGATGATGAGGACACTGAAGCTTTCTTT.

CDR3: CASSYYRTMENTGELFF. The CDR3, as DNA: TGTGCCAGTAGCTATTATAGGACGATGGAGAACACCGGGGAGCTGTTTTTT. The J gene is TRBJ2-2, the V gene TRBV19; D unclear. CDR1 LNHDA and CDR2 SQIVND come from the germline V gene (reference sequence). The CDR3 contains 17 residues. V lost 6 bases and J 1 base, leaving 18 bases between the germline ends.

This sequence joins TRBV6-1 and TRBJ1-1; 7 nucleotides line up with TRBD1. The CDR3 sequence is 14 residues long. Losses at the gene ends were 3 bases for V and 5 bases for J; bases not matched to a gene: 6. The germline gives CDR1 MNHNS, CDR2 SASEGT. As DNA, the CDR3 is TGTGCCAGCAGTGAGGTGACAGGGCGTACTGAAGCTTTCTTT. Protein: CASSEVTGRTEAFF.

The sample holds one count of this clone. This chain links TRBV9 with TRBJ2-1; 9 bases are a match to TRBD2. Germline V lookup: CDR1 SGDLS, CDR2 YYNGEE. This CDR3 has 13 amino acids. V lost 7 bases to trimming and J lost 8 bases; unmatched junction nucleotides: 7. As DNA, the CDR3 is TGTGCCAGCTCATCCGGGACTAGCTATGAGCAGTTCTTC. This codes for CASSSGTSYEQFF.

The J gene is TRBJ2-3, the V gene TRBV28, with unresolved D. CDR3 length: 15 residues. Germline V gene sequence: CDR1 MDHEN, CDR2 SYDVKM. V was clipped by 3 bases and J by 2 bases, with 12 bases between them. CDR3 sequence reads: CASSLFSGFTDTQYF. The DNA of the CDR3 is TGTGCCAGCAGTTTGTTCTCTGGGTTCACAGATACGCAGTATTTT.

The rearrangement uses TRBV27 and TRBJ1-2; 9 nucleotides agree with TRBD1. This CDR3 is 16 amino acids long. Germline CDR1 reads MNHEY; CDR2 reads SMNVEV (reference sequence). The ends lost 5 bases at V and 6 bases at J; junction bases unmatched: 13. The CDR3: CASSHSVEGTGNGYTF. The CDR3 nucleotides are TGTGCCAGCAGTCACTCCGTAGAAGGGACAGGGAATGGCTACACCTTC.

The chain combines TRBV4-3 with TRBJ1-1, with D unclear. Germline lookup yields CDR1 LGHNA and CDR2 YSLEER. V was cut by 2 bases and J by 1 base, with 5 bases left in between. The CDR3 covers 13 residues. CDR3: CASSQKSNTEAFF. CDR3 DNA sequence: TGCGCCAGCAGCCAAAAATCGAACACTGAAGCTTTCTTT.

The chain has TRBV5-1 and TRBJ2-7, with D perhaps TRBD1 (6 bases). V gave up 4 bases and J gave up 2 bases, with 19 bases separating them. This CDR3 spans 16 amino acids. Germline V CDR1 and CDR2: SGHRS, YFSETQ. CDR3 sequence (DNA): TGCGCCAGCAGCCTCGGCAGGGGCGACCCCGCCTACGAGCAGTACTTC. It specifies CASSLGRGDPAYEQYF.

The V gene is TRBV29-1, the J gene TRBJ2-3; D may be TRBD1 or TRBD2 (6 bases each). CDR3 length equals 15 residues. The V and J ends lost 0 bases and 3 bases respectively, with 13 bases between them. Germline V gene data show CDR1 as SQVTM and CDR2 as ANQGSEA. In DNA form, the CDR3 reads TGCAGCGTTGAAGATCTTGGGGGGCGGACAGATACGCAGTATTTT. Protein product: CSVEDLGGRTDTQYF.

The chain has TRBV2 and TRBJ1-1; D is ambiguous. Trimming shortened V by 4 bases and J by 4 bases, and 10 bases separated the two germline ends. The CDR3 spans 13 residues. Germline V gives CDR1 SNHLY, CDR2 FYNNEI. CDR3 sequence: CASSGLGVTEAFF. CDR3 in DNA: TGTGCCAGCAGTGGCCTAGGTGTCACTGAAGCTTTCTTT. The full variable domain, rest sourced from reference TRBV2 and TRBJ1-1, is EPEVTQTPSHQVTQMGQEVILRCVPISNHLYFYWYRQILGQKVEFLVSFYNNEISEKSEIFDDQFSVERPDGSNFTLKIRSTKLEDSAMYFCASSGLGVTEAFFGQGTRLTVV.

The chain combines TRBV19 with TRBJ2-7, with TRBD1 identical over 8 bases. Germline values: CDR1 LNHDA, CDR2 SQIVND (reference sequence). The CDR3 is 15 residues long. J was trimmed by 4 bases and V by 5 bases; bases with no gene match: 10. The CDR3 region is CASSATGTGAYEQYF. The DNA of the CDR3 is TGTGCCAGTAGTGCCACCGGGACAGGAGCGTACGAGCAGTACTTC.

The genes are TRBV5-1 and TRBJ2-7, with TRBD1 matching 11 bases. Germline CDR1 and CDR2: SGHRS and YFSETQ. The CDR3 loop spans 14 amino acids. The trim removed 7 bases at V and 4 bases at J, leaving 7 bases unmatched. In DNA form, the CDR3 reads TGCGCCAGCGGACAGGGGGCATTTGATTACGAGCAGTACTTC. Protein sequence: CASGQGAFDYEQYF.